Listed here is a single TCR beta chain. This sample was taken from a study of cytomegalovirus exposure and HLA in healthy donors. Study overall: Unique TCRs numbering roughly 85 million, obtained from HLA-typed donors, made up an early data release.

This PCR relied on a set of 60 Vbeta primers and 13 Jbeta primers. Libraries were prepared by immunoSEQ multiplex PCR; TCRdb keeps only in-frame clonotypes and omits some of them. The repertoire holds 150,000 to 200,000 clones, with roughly four fifths as singletons. This CDR3 contains 14 residues. CDR1 is MNHNS, CDR2 SASEGT, per germline. V was trimmed by 6 bases and J by 0 bases, leaving 10 bases between them. Regarding donors, all were healthy bone marrow donors. While unrecorded immune exposures were likely, the donors were nominally healthy when sampled. The origin of this receptor is a man between 45 and 60 years old in good health and CMV-seropositive. The sequencing input was PBMCs. The V call is TRBV6-1, the J call TRBJ2-3; no clear D gene. Here the CDR3 reads CASSARTSTDTQYF. CDR3 DNA: TGTGCCAGCAGCGCGAGAACTAGCACAGATACGCAGTATTTT.